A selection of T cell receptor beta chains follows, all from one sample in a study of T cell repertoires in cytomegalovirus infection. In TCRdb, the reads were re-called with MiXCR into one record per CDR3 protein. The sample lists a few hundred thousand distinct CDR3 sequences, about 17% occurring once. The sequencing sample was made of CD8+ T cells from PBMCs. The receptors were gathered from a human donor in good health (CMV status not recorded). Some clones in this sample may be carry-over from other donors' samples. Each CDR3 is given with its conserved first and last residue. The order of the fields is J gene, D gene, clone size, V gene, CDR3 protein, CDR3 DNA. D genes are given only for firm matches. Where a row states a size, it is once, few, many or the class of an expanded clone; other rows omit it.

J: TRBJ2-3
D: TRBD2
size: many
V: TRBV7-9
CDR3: CASSLFAGGGKDTQYF
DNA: TGTGCCAGCAGCTTATTTGCGGGGGGCGGAAAAGATACGCAGTATTTT

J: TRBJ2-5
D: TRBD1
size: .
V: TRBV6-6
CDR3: CASGDRGQYF
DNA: TGTGCCAGCGGGGACAGGGGACAGTACTTC

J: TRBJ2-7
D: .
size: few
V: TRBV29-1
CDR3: CSVVGLGHYEQYF
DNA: TGCAGCGTTGTCGGACTGGGACACTACGAGCAGTACTTC

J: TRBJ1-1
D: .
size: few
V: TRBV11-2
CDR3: CASSEGPEAFF
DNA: TGTGCCAGCAGCGAAGGACCCGAAGCTTTCTTT

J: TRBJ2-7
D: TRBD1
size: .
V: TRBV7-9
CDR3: CASSPPTGYEQYF
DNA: TGTGCCAGCAGCCCGCCGACAGGGTACGAGCAGTACTTC

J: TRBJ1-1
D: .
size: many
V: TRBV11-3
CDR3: CASSLLFRTLNTEAFF
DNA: TGTGCCAGCAGCTTATTATTCAGGACATTGAACACTGAAGCTTTCTTT

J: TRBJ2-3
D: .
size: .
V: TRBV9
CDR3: CASTSPSRLEITDTQYF
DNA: TGTGCCAGCACCTCGCCTTCAAGGTTGGAGATCACAGATACGCAGTATTTT

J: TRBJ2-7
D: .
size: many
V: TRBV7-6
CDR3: CASSRDADEQYF
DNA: TGTGCCAGCAGCCGGGACGCAGACGAGCAGTACTTC

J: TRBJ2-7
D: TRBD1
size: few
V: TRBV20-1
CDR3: CSARSQGSYEQYF
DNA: TGCAGTGCTAGATCACAGGGGTCCTACGAGCAGTACTTC

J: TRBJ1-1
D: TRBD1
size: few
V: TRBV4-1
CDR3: CASSRTGVTEAFF
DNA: TGCGCCAGCAGCCGCACAGGGGTTACTGAAGCTTTCTTT

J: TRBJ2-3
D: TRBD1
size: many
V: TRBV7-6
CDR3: CASSSGQGSDTQYF
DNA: TGTGCCAGCAGCTCGGGACAGGGATCAGATACGCAGTATTTT

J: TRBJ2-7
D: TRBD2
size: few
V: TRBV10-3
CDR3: CAIRQVAGTYEQYF
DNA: TGTGCCATCAGGCAGGTAGCGGGGACCTACGAGCAGTACTTC

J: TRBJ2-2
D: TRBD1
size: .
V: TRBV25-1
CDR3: CASSEYFRQGPNTGELFF
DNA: TGTGCCAGCAGTGAATATTTCAGACAGGGTCCAAACACCGGGGAGCTGTTTTTT

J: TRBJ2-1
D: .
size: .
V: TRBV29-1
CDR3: CSARSRGIPSHEQFF
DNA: TGCAGCGCTCGAAGTCGGGGGATCCCCTCCCATGAGCAGTTCTTC

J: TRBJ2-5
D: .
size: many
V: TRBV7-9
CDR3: CASSAAVATETQYF
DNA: TGTGCCAGCAGCGCTGCGGTAGCGACAGAGACCCAGTACTTC

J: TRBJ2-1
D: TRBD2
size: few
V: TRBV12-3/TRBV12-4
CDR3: CASKLGLAGGLRGEQFF
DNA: TGTGCCAGCAAGCTGGGACTAGCGGGGGGGCTGAGGGGTGAGCAGTTCTTC

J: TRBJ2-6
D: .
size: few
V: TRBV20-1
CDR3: CSARHGQPSGANVLTF
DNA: TGCAGTGCCCGCCATGGACAGCCCTCTGGGGCCAACGTCCTGACTTTC

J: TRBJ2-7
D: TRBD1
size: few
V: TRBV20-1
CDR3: CSARGDRGEQYF
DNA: TGCAGTGCTAGGGGAGACAGGGGCGAGCAGTACTTC

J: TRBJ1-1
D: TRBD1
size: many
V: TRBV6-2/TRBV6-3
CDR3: CASSSWDRAGSTEAFF
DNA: TGTGCCAGCAGTTCCTGGGACAGGGCCGGATCCACTGAAGCTTTCTTT

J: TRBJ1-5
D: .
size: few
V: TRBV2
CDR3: CASSELGANQPQHF
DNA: TGTGCCAGCAGTGAATTGGGGGCCAATCAGCCCCAGCATTTT

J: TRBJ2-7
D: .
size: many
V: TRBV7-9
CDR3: CASSNPGRIASEQYF
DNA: TGTGCCAGCAGCAATCCGGGCCGAATTGCGAGCGAGCAGTACTTC

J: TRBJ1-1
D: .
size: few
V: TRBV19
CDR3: CASSIDRQGPGTEAFF
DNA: TGTGCCAGTAGTATAGATCGGCAGGGGCCGGGGACTGAAGCTTTCTTT

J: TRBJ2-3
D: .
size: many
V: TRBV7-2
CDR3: CASAAGVDTQYF
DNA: TGTGCCAGCGCTGCTGGGGTAGATACGCAGTATTTT

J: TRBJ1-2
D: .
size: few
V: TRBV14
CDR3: CASSPRQGPYGYTF
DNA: TGTGCCAGCAGCCCGAGACAAGGCCCTTATGGCTACACCTTC

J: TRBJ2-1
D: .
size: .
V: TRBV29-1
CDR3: CSVEIHSRSRSSYNEQFF
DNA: TGCAGCGTTGAAATCCACTCAAGGTCGAGAAGCTCCTACAATGAGCAGTTCTTC

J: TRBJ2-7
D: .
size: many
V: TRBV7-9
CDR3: CASSLEFRGSYEQYF
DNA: TGTGCCAGCAGCTTAGAATTCCGGGGATCCTACGAGCAGTACTTC

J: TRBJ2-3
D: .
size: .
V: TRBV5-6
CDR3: CASSFEPEDTQYF
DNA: TGTGCCAGCAGCTTCGAGCCTGAAGATACGCAGTATTTT

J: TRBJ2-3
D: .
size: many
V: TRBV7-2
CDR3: CASSLRASSTDTQYF
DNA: TGTGCCAGCAGCTTACGCGCTAGCAGCACAGATACGCAGTATTTT

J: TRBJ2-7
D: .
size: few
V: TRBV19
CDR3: CASSIAWGEVGYEQYF
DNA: TGTGCCAGTAGTATCGCCTGGGGGGAGGTAGGCTACGAGCAGTACTTC

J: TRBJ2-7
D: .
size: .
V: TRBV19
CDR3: CASRARGSSYEQYF
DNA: TGTGCCAGTAGGGCCAGGGGCTCCTCCTACGAGCAGTACTTC

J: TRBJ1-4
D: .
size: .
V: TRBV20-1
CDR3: CSARDTHGALFELFF
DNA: TGCAGTGCTAGAGATACCCACGGGGCCTTATTTGAACTGTTTTTT

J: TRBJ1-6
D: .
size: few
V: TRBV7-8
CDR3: CASSLFVEINYNSPLHF
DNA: TGTGCCAGCAGCTTATTTGTTGAGATCAATTATAATTCACCCCTCCACTTT

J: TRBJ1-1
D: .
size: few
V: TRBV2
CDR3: CASSESGYNTEAFF
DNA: TGTGCCAGCAGTGAATCCGGGTATAACACTGAAGCTTTCTTT

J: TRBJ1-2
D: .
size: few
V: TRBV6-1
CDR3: CASSDLPGDNYGYTF
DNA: TGTGCCAGCAGTGATCTTCCAGGGGATAACTATGGCTACACCTTC

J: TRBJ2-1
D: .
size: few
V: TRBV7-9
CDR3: CASSYPGQYNEQFF
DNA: TGTGCCAGCAGCTATCCGGGACAATACAATGAGCAGTTCTTC

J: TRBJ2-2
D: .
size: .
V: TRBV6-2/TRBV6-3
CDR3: CASALTGELFF
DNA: TGTGCCAGCGCCCTTACGGGGGAGCTGTTTTTT

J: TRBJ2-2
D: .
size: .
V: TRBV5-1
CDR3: CASSLSTAGFESNTGELFF
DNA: TGCGCCAGCAGCTTGAGTACGGCGGGGTTTGAATCGAACACCGGGGAGCTGTTTTTT

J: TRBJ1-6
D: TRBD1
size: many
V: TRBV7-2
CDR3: CASSRDRVGESPLHF
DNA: TGTGCCAGCAGCAGAGACAGGGTTGGCGAATCACCCCTCCACTTT

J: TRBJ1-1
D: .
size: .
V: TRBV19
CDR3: CASTIGGANTEAFF
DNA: TGTGCCAGTACCATTGGGGGAGCGAACACTGAAGCTTTCTTT

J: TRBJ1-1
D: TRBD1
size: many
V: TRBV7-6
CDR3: CASSLGTGGGTEAFF
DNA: TGTGCCAGCAGCTTAGGGACAGGGGGTGGCACTGAAGCTTTCTTT

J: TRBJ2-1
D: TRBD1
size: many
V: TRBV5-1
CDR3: CASSLDGTGIYNEQFF
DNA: TGCGCCAGCAGCTTGGATGGGACAGGGATATACAATGAGCAGTTCTTC

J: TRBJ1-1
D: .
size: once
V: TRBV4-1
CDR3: CASSHQGSTTEAFF
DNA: TGCGCCAGCAGTCACCAGGGGTCTACCACTGAAGCTTTCTTT

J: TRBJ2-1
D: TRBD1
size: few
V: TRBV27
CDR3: CASSRGQGANNEQFF
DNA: TGTGCCAGCAGTCGAGGACAGGGGGCTAACAATGAGCAGTTCTTC

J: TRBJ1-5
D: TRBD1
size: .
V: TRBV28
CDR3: CASSLSDRGLQPQHF
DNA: TGTGCCAGCAGTTTATCGGACAGGGGGCTTCAGCCCCAGCATTTT

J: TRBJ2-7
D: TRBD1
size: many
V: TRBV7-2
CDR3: CASSFGQGADEQYF
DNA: TGTGCCAGCAGCTTCGGACAGGGGGCCGACGAGCAGTACTTC

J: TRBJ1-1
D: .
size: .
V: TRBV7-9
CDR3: CASSQKTGESPRAFF
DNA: TGTGCCAGCAGCCAAAAAACAGGAGAGAGTCCAAGAGCTTTCTTT

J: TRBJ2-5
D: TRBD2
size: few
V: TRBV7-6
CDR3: CASSLGAGTSGVETQYF
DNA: TGTGCCAGCAGCTTAGGGGCCGGGACTAGCGGGGTCGAGACCCAGTACTTC

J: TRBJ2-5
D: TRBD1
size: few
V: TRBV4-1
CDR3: CASSSRDRVGETQYF
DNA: TGCGCCAGCAGCTCCCGGGACAGGGTCGGCGAGACCCAGTACTTC

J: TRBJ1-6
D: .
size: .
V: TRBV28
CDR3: CASSPWYSPLHF
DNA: TGTGCCAGCAGTCCGTGGTATTCACCCCTCCACTTT

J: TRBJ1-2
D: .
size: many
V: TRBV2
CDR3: CASRGGHGYTF
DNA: TGTGCCTCCCGAGGGGGGCATGGCTACACCTTC

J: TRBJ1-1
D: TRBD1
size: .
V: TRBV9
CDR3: CASTGQGAGEAFF
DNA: TGTGCCAGCACCGGACAGGGGGCCGGTGAAGCTTTCTTT

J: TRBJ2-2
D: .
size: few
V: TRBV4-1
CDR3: CASSQERRFNDTGELFF
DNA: TGCGCCAGCAGCCAAGAACGCAGGTTCAACGACACCGGGGAGCTGTTTTTT

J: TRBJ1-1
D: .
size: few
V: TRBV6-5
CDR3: CASSTKDRPPRIEAFF
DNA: TGTGCCAGCAGCACCAAAGATCGTCCCCCCCGTATTGAAGCTTTCTTT

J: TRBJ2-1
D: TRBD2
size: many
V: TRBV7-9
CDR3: CASSLADSGAYNEQFF
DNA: TGTGCCAGCAGCTTAGCGGATAGCGGGGCCTACAATGAGCAGTTCTTC

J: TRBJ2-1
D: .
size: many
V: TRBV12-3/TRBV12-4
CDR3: CASSLLEGMDEQFF
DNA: TGTGCCAGCAGTTTACTTGAGGGGATGGATGAGCAGTTCTTC

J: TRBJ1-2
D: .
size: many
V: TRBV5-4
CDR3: CASSLTGYYGYTF
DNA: TGTGCCAGCAGCCTTACAGGGTACTATGGCTACACCTTC

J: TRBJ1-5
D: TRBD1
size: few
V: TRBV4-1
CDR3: CASSQDPTGGGQPQHF
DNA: TGCGCCAGCAGCCAAGATCCGACAGGGGGAGGTCAGCCCCAGCATTTT

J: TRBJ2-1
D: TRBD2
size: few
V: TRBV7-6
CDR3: CASSQGLPSGGSNNEQFF
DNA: TGTGCCAGCAGCCAAGGACTGCCCAGCGGGGGGTCTAACAATGAGCAGTTCTTC

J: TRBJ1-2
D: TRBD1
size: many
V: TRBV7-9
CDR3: CASSSGQGAGYGYTF
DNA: TGTGCCAGCAGCTCCGGACAGGGGGCGGGCTATGGCTACACCTTC

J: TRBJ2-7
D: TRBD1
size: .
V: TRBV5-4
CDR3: CAHSRDRGPGYEQYF
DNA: TGTGCTCACAGCCGGGACAGGGGGCCGGGCTACGAGCAGTACTTC